One sample yielded the 6 T cell receptor beta chains listed below, sequenced in a study of T cell changes during pregnancy in multiple sclerosis. Generated by immunoSEQ multiplex PCR, the TCRdb table keeps only in-frame clones and is missing some. The table records about 44,000 clones, 92% of them present only once. The sample here was CD4+ T cells from peripheral blood mononuclear cells, taken in the third trimester of pregnancy. Receptors were obtained from a female donor with multiple sclerosis, enrolled in a pregnancy study.

The V call is TRBV30, the J call TRBJ1-3; 7 nucleotides agree with TRBD1. CDR3 size: 12 residues. Germline loops: CDR1 GTSNPN, CDR2 SVGIG (reference sequence). After removal of 4 bases from V and 4 bases from J, the junction contained 1 base not matched to a gene. For the CDR3, the DNA is TGTGCCTGGACAGGGGGGGGAAACACCATATATTTT. As protein: CAWTGGGNTIYF.

The V gene is TRBV6-1, the J gene TRBJ2-3; D call uncertain. The CDR3 covers 15 residues. Germline-derived CDR1 and CDR2 are MNHNS and SASEGT. V was trimmed by 6 bases and J by 0 bases, leaving 13 bases between them. The CDR3 coding sequence is TGTGCCAGCAGGCAATCAACATCTAGCACAGATACGCAGTATTTT. This gives the protein CASRQSTSSTDTQYF.

This rearrangement joins TRBV15 to TRBJ1-1; 7 positions agree with TRBD1. Trimming at V came to 3 bases and at J to 11 bases, leaving 12 bases not matched to a gene. The germline V gene has CDR1 LNHNV and CDR2 YYDKDF (reference sequence). The CDR3 spans 14 residues. Written as DNA, the CDR3 is TGTGCCACCAGCAGCAGAACTACAGGGGTAGGGGCTTTCTTT. Protein sequence: CATSSRTTGVGAFF.

This sequence joins TRBV5-5 and TRBJ2-1, with D perhaps matching TRBD2 (5 bases). The CDR3 loop spans 13 amino acids. Germline CDR1 reads SGHKS; CDR2 reads YYEKEE (reference sequence). V gave up 3 bases and J gave up 4 bases, with 8 bases separating them. CDR3 coding DNA: TGTGCCAGCAGCTCACTAGATTACAATGAGCAGTTCTTC. Protein: CASSSLDYNEQFF.

This clone was found a few times. The chain has TRBV2 and TRBJ2-3; 8 nucleotides agree with TRBD2. There are 14 residues in the CDR3. CDR1 and CDR2 from the germline V gene are SNHLY and FYNNEI. The ends lost 6 bases at V and 4 bases at J; junction bases unmatched: 6. DNA of the CDR3: TGTGCCAGCAGAATAGGACTAGCCGCAGATACGCAGTATTTT. Its protein is CASRIGLAADTQYF.

V usage is TRBV19 and J usage is TRBJ1-1; unclear D gene. The CDR3 covers 13 residues. Germline assignment: CDR1 LNHDA and CDR2 SQIVND (reference sequence). The germline V and J ends were trimmed by 3 bases and 7 bases, with 12 bases remaining between them. The CDR3 DNA sequence: TGTGCCAGTAGTATGGCCGGGTTTCATGAAGCTTTCTTT. Translation: CASSMAGFHEAFF.